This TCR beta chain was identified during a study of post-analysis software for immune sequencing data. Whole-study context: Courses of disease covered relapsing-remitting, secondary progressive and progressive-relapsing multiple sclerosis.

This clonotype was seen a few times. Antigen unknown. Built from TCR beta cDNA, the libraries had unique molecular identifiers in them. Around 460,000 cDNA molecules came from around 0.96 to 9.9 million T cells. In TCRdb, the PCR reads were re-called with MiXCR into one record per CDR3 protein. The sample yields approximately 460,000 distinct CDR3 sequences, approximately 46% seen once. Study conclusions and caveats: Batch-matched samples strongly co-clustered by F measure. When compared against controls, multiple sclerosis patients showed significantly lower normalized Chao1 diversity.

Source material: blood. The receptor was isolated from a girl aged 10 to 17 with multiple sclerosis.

The CDR3 reads CSLGQGDHNEQFF. In DNA, the CDR3 is TGCAGCCTCGGACAGGGGGATCACAATGAGCAGTTCTTC. The genes are TRBV29-1 and TRBJ2-1, with TRBD1 matching over 10 bases. The CDR3 loop spans 13 amino acids. Germline V lookup: CDR1 SQVTM, CDR2 ANQGSEA. V was clipped by 8 bases and J by 5 bases; unmatched bases: 6.